This T cell receptor (beta chain) was identified during a study of radiotherapy plus CTLA-4 blockade in lung cancer (dated by TCRdb to the late 2010s). Regarding the study in general: Objective responses were observed in roughly a sixth of enrolled patients, and disease control was achieved in 31%. Here is what the overall study found, with its caveats: After treatment with radiotherapy and ipilimumab, TCR clones that originated in tumors expanded in peripheral blood. The strongest predictors of response were reported to be early dynamic shifts in blood T cell clones along with a rise in serum interferon-beta following radiation.

Note on this clone: There is no known antigen for this receptor. The record has no base qualities; no much larger clone is one base away.

V loses 5 bases of germline sequence and J loses 9 bases, and the interval between the two ends is 20 bases. The CDR3, from cysteine to phenylalanine, totals 15 residues. The entry retains the CDR3 DNA only, 45 bases that are in frame from base 1. CDR1 and CDR2 are read off the germline V gene (reference sequence) as MNHEY and SMNVEV. In this study, focal radiation therapy paired with CTLA-4 blockade (ipilimumab) was tested in patients who had chemo-refractory metastatic non-small-cell lung cancer. Library creation used the immunoSEQ multiplex PCR assay. This immuneACCESS table, as held by TCRdb, lists in-frame sequences with V and J called but not all clones. Of the missing ones, under half trace to an unresolved V gene in checked studies; the others have no known cause. The sample table shows about 80,000 clones, and 78% are seen once. Together, the top ten hold about 20% of the sample.

The chain uses TRBV27 and TRBJ2-1, with an unclear D gene assignment. The sequence was obtained from a human donor with non-small cell lung cancer whose response to radiotherapy plus ipilimumab could not be evaluated. Some clones in this sample may be carry-over from other donors' samples. The specimen comprised peripheral blood, sampled from a patient treated with radiotherapy plus ipilimumab. The CDR3 amino acid sequence is: CASSPQLPISREQFF. The DNA sequence reads TGTGCCAGCAGTCCGCAATTACCGATTAGCCGTGAGCAGTTCTTC.